Here is one TCR beta chain with its context. What it binds is not known. The source of the sample is a study of blood T cells in healthy people across ages. Peripheral blood, roughly 9.3 milliliters per donor, was collected. Study observations and caveats: As naive T cell percentage varied, TCR beta diversity correlated strongly with it.

It was with a sample-barcoded 5' primer and a J-beta primer mix that a second PCR of roughly 6 to 12 cycles was run. TCRdb independently ran MiXCR on the 5' RACE reads; one entry per CDR3 protein. Of over 1,200,000 distinct CDR3 sequences in the sample, approximately 59% were seen once. Trimming pared 5 bases from V and 9 bases from J, leaving 8 bases between. The CDR3 loop spans 12 amino acids. Sequencing was carried out using blood. The TCR was taken from a man in his late teens or twenties in good health. The chain combines TRBV12-3 or TRBV12-4 with TRBJ1-6, with D hard to call. The CDR3 loop is CASSVGISPLHF. DNA for the CDR3: TGTGCCAGCAGTGTAGGGATTTCACCCCTCCACTTT.